Listed here is a single T cell receptor (beta chain). Generated by immunoSEQ multiplex PCR, the TCRdb table keeps only in-frame clones and is missing some. The sample consists of roughly 95,000 clones, more than 75% of them appearing once. The data are from a study of blood T cell repertoires in COVID-19. On the study more broadly: The samples span acute and convalescent COVID-19 from the United States, Italy and Spain. T cells, B-cell-depleted T cells, or PBMCs supplied cDNA or gDNA.

V was clipped by 4 bases and J by 4 bases; unmatched bases: 21. Per germline, CDR1 WNHNN and CDR2 SYGVQD (reference sequence). The CDR3 contains 20 residues. The specimen sequenced was peripheral blood. This receptor was taken from a man of 80 years or more with acute or convalescent COVID-19. The chain carries TRBV10-1 and TRBJ2-1, with 8 positions matching TRBD2. The CDR3 is CASSGGRSAEVNRKYNEQFF. The CDR3 bases are TGCGCCAGCAGTGGCGGGAGGTCTGCCGAGGTTAACCGTAAATACAATGAGCAGTTCTTC.